A single sample is the source of the 12 T cell receptor gamma chains below, sequenced in a study of gamma-delta T cells after stem cell transplantation. TCRdb called clones anew from the RT-PCR reads with CATT. The table shows about 610 gamma-chain clones, with roughly a quarter occurring only once. The sequenced sample consisted of gamma-delta T cells. These receptor sequences come from a human donor. It is not recorded whose cells these are; they may come from a transplant donor.

Of note for this clone: This likely reflects a read error, since a far larger clone is one base away. The chain couples TRGV9 to TRGJP. The J gene, missing from TCRdb, was assigned here through DNA to germline matching. Germline CDR1 GITISATS, CDR2 ISYDGTV (reference sequence). This CDR3 spans 15 amino acids. In nucleotides, the CDR3 is TGTGCCTTGTGGACCGCTAAGTTGGGCAAAAAGATCAAGGTATTT. This codes for CALWTAKLGKKIKVF.

By frequency in the sample, this clone is large. This chain joins TRGV9 and TRGJP. TCRdb carries no J gene annotation; the J gene was assigned here by matching the DNA with germline. Germline V gene lookup returns CDR1 GITISATS and CDR2 ISYDGTV (reference sequence). There are 19 residues in the CDR3. After removal of 6 bases from V and 8 bases from J, the junction contained 19 bases not matched to a gene. CDR3 nucleotide sequence: TGTGCCTTGTGGACCTCTGGGAACCCCCGAAAGTTGGGCAAAAAAATCAAGGTATTT. Protein product: CALWTSGNPRKLGKKIKVF.

CDR3 in amino acids: CALWEVYQELGKKIKVF. The CDR3 region has the DNA TGTGCCTTGTGGGAGGTCTACCAAGAGTTGGGCAAAAAAATCAAGGTATTT. The gene calls are TRGV9 and TRGJP. TCRdb records no J gene; here it was assigned by comparing the DNA to germline. The CDR3 is 17 residues long. Germline V gene data show CDR1 as GITISATS and CDR2 as ISYDGTV (reference sequence). The V gene end was trimmed by 1 base and the J gene end by 4 bases; junction bases not matched to a gene: 4.

Of note for this clone: A read error likely explains this, since a far larger clone differs by one base. The chain links TRGV9 to TRGJP. TCRdb lists no J gene, so it was determined here by aligning the DNA to germline. Germline lookup yields CDR1 GITISATS and CDR2 ISYDGTV (reference sequence). The CDR3 covers 15 residues. The V segment lost 6 bases and the J segment 5 bases; nucleotides outside the gene matches: 4. CDR3 nucleotide sequence: TGTGCCTTGTGGAAGGAAGAGTTGGGCAAAAAAATCAAGGTATTT. Amino acid sequence: CALWKEELGKKIKVF.

This clone is classed as large. At the DNA level, this CDR3 is encoded by other sequences in the same sample as well. The chain is built from TRGV9 and TRGJP. The J gene is absent in TCRdb and was assigned here via DNA matching to germline. J was trimmed by 6 bases and V by 0 bases; bases with no gene match: 8. CDR3 length: 18 amino acids. Germline V gives CDR1 GITISATS, CDR2 ISYDGTV (reference sequence). CDR3 DNA: TGTGCCTTGTGGGAGGTGCAGGGAAGAGAGTTGGGCAAAAAAATCAAGGTATTT. Protein: CALWEVQGRELGKKIKVF.

This clone was observed a few times. The chain is built from TRGV2 and TRGJ1 or TRGJ2. In the absence of a J gene in TCRdb, the DNA was matched to germline to assign it here. The V gene end was trimmed by 2 bases and the J gene end by 12 bases; junction bases not matched to a gene: 4. Germline CDR1 EGSNGY, CDR2 YDSYNSKV. The CDR3 is 10 amino acids. The CDR3 nucleotides are TGTGCCACCTGGGACGTTAGGAAACTCTTT. Protein product: CATWDVRKLF.

As regards this clone: A read error is possible here, since a much larger clone lies one base away. Other DNA sequences in the sample encode the same CDR3. This chain joins TRGV9 and TRGJP. The J gene was not available in TCRdb and was assigned here by matching the DNA to germline segments. V gave up 0 bases and J gave up 7 bases; unmatched junction bases: 9. CDR1 is GITISATS, CDR2 ISYDGTV, per germline (reference sequence). The CDR3 is 18 residues long. CDR3 sequence (DNA): TGTGCCTTGTGGGAGGTGCAGGGAAGGGAGTTGGGCAAAAAAATCAAGGTATTT. Amino acids: CALWEVQGRELGKKIKVF.

A few counts support this clone. DNA of the CDR3: TGTGCCTTGTGGGAGGTTTATTATAAGAAACTCTTT. Protein product: CALWEVYYKKLF. The V call is TRGV9, the J call TRGJ1 or TRGJ2. TCRdb is silent on the J gene; assignment here came from matching the DNA to germline. Per the germline V gene, CDR1 is GITISATS and CDR2 is ISYDGTV (reference sequence). J was trimmed by 3 bases and V by 1 base; bases with no gene match: 0. The CDR3 is made up of 12 amino acids.

This clone is hyperexpanded. This chain links TRGV2 with TRGJ1 or TRGJ2. The trim removed 3 bases at V and 14 bases at J, leaving 4 bases unmatched. CDR1 is EGSNGY and CDR2 is YDSYNSKV in the germline V gene. The CDR3 contains 9 residues. The CDR3 reads CATWDRELF. The DNA of the CDR3 is TGTGCCACCTGGGACCGGGAACTCTTT.

This clone was found a few times. V usage is TRGV4 and J usage is TRGJ1 or TRGJ2. TCRdb does not report a J gene; here it was assigned by matching the DNA to germline references. The CDR3 runs 11 residues. Trimming took 5 bases from V and 12 from J; bases not matched to a gene: 10. The germline V gene encodes CDR1 EGSTGY and CDR2 YDSYTSSV. As DNA, the CDR3 is TGTGCCACCTGGGCCCCCTCTGTGAAACTCTTT. Residues: CATWAPSVKLF.

A note on this clone: Only one base separates this from a far larger clonotype, so it likely reflects a read error. This chain links TRGV2 with TRGJ1 or TRGJ2. TCRdb records no J gene; here it was assigned by comparing the DNA to germline. Germline V CDR1 and CDR2: EGSNGY, YDSYNSKV. The length of the CDR3 is 15 residues. The CDR3 sequence: CATWNGEENYYKKLF. The DNA for the CDR3 is TGTGCCACCTGGAACGGTGAGGAAAATTATTATAAGAAACTCTTT.

As to this clone: One junction end disagrees with the germline gene, perhaps due to a read error. The V and J genes are TRGV3 and TRGJP2. TCRdb does not report a J gene; here it was assigned by matching the DNA to germline references. Germline V gene lookup returns CDR1 VTNTFY and CDR2 YDVSTARD (reference sequence). The CDR3 runs to 15 residues. CDR3 region: CAAWDRESSDWIKTF. The CDR3 DNA reads as TGTGCCGCCTGGGACAGAGAGAGTAGTGATTGGATCAAGACGTTT.